The 16 T cell receptor beta chains reported below all come from one sample, sequenced in a study of T cells expressing NK-cell markers. TCRdb reanalyzed the 5' RACE reads, giving one entry per CDR3 protein sequence and no DNA. The specimen's table records 400,000 or so distinct CDR3 sequences. The sequenced material came from blood T cells: a sorted CD56 or NKG2C T cell subset, CD4+ or CD8+ T cells, or bulk PBMC T cells (not recorded which). The receptors stem from a woman in her forties or fifties in good health.

J is TRBJ2-2 and V is TRBV20-1; TCRdb indicates TRBD1, and absent DNA this call remains unverified. Germline assignment: CDR1 DFQATT and CDR2 SNEGSKA (reference sequence). There are 14 residues in the CDR3. This CDR3 is CSATTGERAGELFF.

This sequence joins TRBV7-2 and TRBJ2-1. Germline CDR1 is SGHTA and CDR2 is FQGNSA. The CDR3 totals 12 residues. The CDR3 protein is CASTPHYNEQFF.

This chain joins TRBV15 and TRBJ2-5; TCRdb indicates TRBD2, and absent DNA this call remains unverified. This CDR3 is built from 16 residues. Germline V lookup: CDR1 LNHNV, CDR2 YYDKDF (reference sequence). CDR3 amino acids: CATTETSGTYQETQYF.

The chain is built from TRBV5-1 and TRBJ2-3; TCRdb's D call of TRBD1 is untestable without DNA. The CDR3 is 15 residues long. Germline V lookup: CDR1 SGHRS, CDR2 YFSETQ. CDR3 in amino acids: CASRRGSASTDTQYF. Full variable domain (outside the CDR3, taken from reference TRBV5-1 and TRBJ2-3): KAGVTQTPRYLIKTRGQQVTLSCSPISGHRSVSWYQQTPGQGLQFLFEYFSETQRNKGNFPGRFSGRQFSNSRSEMNVSTLELGDSALYLCASRRGSASTDTQYFGPGTRLTVL.

This rearrangement joins TRBV12-3 or TRBV12-4 to TRBJ2-7; the TCRdb call, TRBD2, lacks DNA for checking. The length of the CDR3 is 17 residues. The CDR3: CASSLGAGGSFSYEQYF.

The J gene is TRBJ2-3, the V gene TRBV4-1; TCRdb returns TRBD2, unconfirmable since there is no DNA. Germline lookup yields CDR1 MGHRA and CDR2 YSYEKL. The length of the CDR3 is 18 residues. The CDR3 sequence is CASSRGLAGGIGTDTQYF.

V is TRBV11-2 and J is TRBJ2-7; the D call of TRBD1 rests on TCRdb alone, since no DNA is present to check it. Germline V gene lookup returns CDR1 SGHAT and CDR2 FQNNGV. This CDR3 region has 12 residues. CDR3 sequence: CASSPGATEQYF. Using reference TRBV11-2 and TRBJ2-7 for the parts outside the CDR3, the full variable domain is EAGVAQSPRYKIIEKRQSVAFWCNPISGHATLYWYQQILGQGPKLLIQFQNNGVVDDSQLPKDRFSAERLKGVDSTLKIQPAKLEDSAVYLCASSPGATEQYFGPGTRLTVT.

The chain couples TRBV4-1 to TRBJ2-4; TCRdb lists TRBD2, though no DNA is available to test this call. This CDR3 region has 18 residues. Germline CDR1 MGHRA, CDR2 YSYEKL. The CDR3 sequence: CASSQETSGSGERNIQYF.

The chain has TRBV7-8 and TRBJ2-7; TCRdb gives TRBD1 as the D gene, but with no DNA this cannot be confirmed. The germline V gene has CDR1 SGHVS and CDR2 FQNEAQ. The CDR3 loop spans 14 amino acids. CDR3 region: CASSLDRALGEQYF.

This rearrangement joins TRBV5-5 to TRBJ1-2; with no DNA, the TCRdb D assignment of TRBD1 cannot be verified. Germline V gene data show CDR1 as SGHKS and CDR2 as YYEKEE (reference sequence). The CDR3 spans 14 residues. The CDR3 region is CASSLFPRTEGYTF. Full variable domain (rest looked up from reference TRBV5-5 and TRBJ1-2): DAGVTQSPTHLIKTRGQQVTLRCSPISGHKSVSWYQQVLGQGPQFIFQYYEKEERGRGNFPDRFSARQFPNYSSELNVNALLLGDSALYLCASSLFPRTEGYTFGSGTRLTVV.

The chain combines TRBV11-2 with TRBJ2-1; the D call of TRBD2 rests on TCRdb alone, since no DNA is present to check it. Germline assignment: CDR1 SGHAT and CDR2 FQNNGV. This CDR3 is 15 amino acids long. The CDR3 loop reads CASSLLRSGRLEQFF.

The CDR3 loop is CASSLTGQMILNTEAFF. This rearrangement joins TRBV7-2 to TRBJ1-1; as DNA is missing, the TRBD1 call by TCRdb cannot be tested. The CDR3 has 17 residues. Germline V CDR1 and CDR2: SGHTA, FQGNSA.

This chain links TRBV10-3 with TRBJ1-1. CDR3 length equals 11 residues. Germline CDR1 and CDR2: ENHRY and SYGVKD. The CDR3 loop reads CAISEGRKAFF.

CDR3 residues: CASSFDSVGGTQYF. J is TRBJ2-5 and V is TRBV7-3; with no DNA, the TCRdb D assignment of TRBD1 cannot be verified. The CDR3 is 14 amino acids. In germline, CDR1 is SGHTA, CDR2 FQGTGA.

The chain couples TRBV11-3 to TRBJ2-1; there is no DNA to check the TCRdb D call of TRBD2. Looked up from germline, CDR1 is SGHNT and CDR2 is YENEEA. The CDR3 is made up of 15 amino acids. The CDR3 is CASSLGTSGSLKQFF. The variable domain in full, with the rest retrieved from reference TRBV11-3 and TRBJ2-1, is EAGVVQSPRYKIIEKKQPVAFWCNPISGHNTLYWYLQNLGQGPELLIRYENEEAVDDSQLPKDRFSAERLKGVDSTLKIQPAELGDSAVYLCASSLGTSGSLKQFFGPGTRLTVL.

CDR3 amino acids: CASSRELGAETQYF. This chain links TRBV9 with TRBJ2-5; absent DNA, TCRdb's TRBD2 call cannot be checked. This CDR3 comprises 14 residues. Germline CDR1 and CDR2: SGDLS and YYNGEE. Together with reference TRBV9 and TRBJ2-5, the CDR3 gives the full variable domain: DSGVTQTPKHLITATGQRVTLRCSPRSGDLSVYWYQQSLDQGLQFLIQYYNGEERAKGNILERFSAQQFPDLHSELNLSSLELGDSALYFCASSRELGAETQYFGPGTRLLVL.